This is a list of T cell receptor beta chains from one sample in a study of pediatric ulcerative colitis. The method was immunoSEQ multiplex PCR; TCRdb's version includes in-frame clones alone and lacks a portion of them. In the table there are some 9,100 clones, around nine tenths of which are singletons. Sequenced sample: blood. These receptors originate from a girl under 18 with moderate ulcerative colitis. The CDR3 runs from the conserved cysteine through the conserved F or W. The D gene is left open where the match is weak. Where a row states a size, it is once, few, many or the class of an expanded clone; other rows omit it.

clone_size j_call d_call v_call cdr3_aa cdr3_nt
NA TRBJ2-2 TRBD1 TRBV2 CASSPGQGAFTGELFF TGTGCCAGCAGCCCCGGACAGGGGGCTTTCACCGGGGAGCTGTTTTTT
NA TRBJ1-5 TRBD1 TRBV9 CASSWTGDDTQPQHF TGTGCCAGCAGCTGGACAGGGGATGACACTCAGCCCCAGCATTTT
NA TRBJ2-3 TRBD2 TRBV27 CASSSTAGLASTDTQYF TGTGCCAGCAGTTCCACGGCGGGACTAGCGTCCACAGATACGCAGTATTTT
NA TRBJ2-6 NA TRBV4-1 CASSQDEGGANVLTF TGCGCCAGCAGCCAAGATGAGGGTGGGGCCAACGTCCTGACTTTC
NA TRBJ2-2 TRBD1 TRBV13 CASSLRGGRSGELFF TGTGCCAGCAGCTTAAGAGGGGGCAGATCCGGGGAGCTGTTTTTT
once TRBJ1-1 NA TRBV19 CASSIRWEYTEAFF TGTGCCAGTAGTATCCGATGGGAGTACACTGAAGCTTTCTTT
few TRBJ2-2 TRBD2 TRBV9 CASSPQGASGNTGELFF TGTGCCAGCAGCCCCCAAGGGGCTAGCGGAAACACCGGGGAGCTGTTTTTT
NA TRBJ2-1 TRBD1 TRBV19 CATLSPGQGQFF TGTGCCACCCTTTCTCCGGGACAGGGGCAGTTCTTC
once TRBJ1-5 NA TRBV5-1 CASSRQGPYSNQPQHF TGCGCCAGCAGCCGCCAGGGGCCATATAGCAATCAGCCCCAGCATTTT
NA TRBJ2-7 NA TRBV27 CASSNRDGSYEQYF TGTGCCAGCAGTAACCGGGACGGATCCTACGAGCAGTACTTC
NA TRBJ1-1 NA TRBV29-1 CSVRDTEAFF TGCAGCGTCCGGGACACTGAAGCTTTCTTT
few TRBJ2-7 NA TRBV5-1 CASSLASGLSSYEQYF TGCGCCAGCAGCTTGGCCTCGGGACTCTCCTCCTACGAGCAGTACTTC